Reported below is one T cell receptor (beta chain). Its antigen remains unidentified. Time point indicated: after dendritic cell vaccination, including at tumor progression/relapse. This entry is derived from a study of glioma-infiltrating T cells after dendritic cell vaccination. Study at large: Patients had newly diagnosed or recurrent glioblastoma and received dendritic cell vaccines.

Study-wide findings and caveats: No direct clonality-survival link was found; a diverse polyclonal response may matter. The cohort had few patients with full blood and tumor sets.

The PCR used 60 V beta and 13 J beta primers. Using immunoSEQ multiplex PCR, the repertoire was profiled, and TCRdb retains in-frame clones only, with some absent. The sample includes fewer than 95,000 clones, around 85% seen only once; the top ten take 8.5%. The CDR3 is made up of 16 amino acids. The V gene's germline CDR1 is MDHEN and CDR2 SYDVKM. Trimming removed 6 bases from V and 0 bases from J; junction bases left unmatched: 9. The sample consisted of blood, taken after dendritic cell vaccination. J is TRBJ2-3 and V is TRBV28; the match to TRBD1 covers 7 bases. The receptor was isolated from a human donor with glioblastoma. The CDR3 protein is CASRPFPGQSTDTQYF. The CDR3 bases are TGTGCCAGCAGACCCTTTCCGGGACAGAGCACAGATACGCAGTATTTT.